Below, one T cell receptor beta chain is given with its context. These data are taken from a study of blood T cell repertoires in COVID-19. Study in general: The United States, Italy and Spain supplied acute and convalescent COVID-19 samples.

Germline lookup yields CDR1 SNHLY and CDR2 FYNNEI. Losses at the gene ends were 3 bases for V and 4 bases for J; bases not matched to a gene: 3. This CDR3 comprises 14 residues. In the original processing: Amplification of reference gene primers was used by the study to estimate nucleated cell counts. The assay was immunoSEQ multiplex PCR, and TCRdb's table has in-frame clones only and misses some. That table is the source of V, J and clone size, and D and trimming were worked out from the DNA. The data contain 70,000 or so clones, 85% to 90% of them singletons. The chain couples TRBV2 to TRBJ2-1, with 7 bases lining up with TRBD1. The clonotype originates from an older man with active or convalescent COVID-19. The sample taken for sequencing was peripheral blood. CDR3 DNA sequence: TGTGCCAGCAGTGAGTCAGGGGGATACAATGAGCAGTTCTTC. Its protein product is CASSESGGYNEQFF.